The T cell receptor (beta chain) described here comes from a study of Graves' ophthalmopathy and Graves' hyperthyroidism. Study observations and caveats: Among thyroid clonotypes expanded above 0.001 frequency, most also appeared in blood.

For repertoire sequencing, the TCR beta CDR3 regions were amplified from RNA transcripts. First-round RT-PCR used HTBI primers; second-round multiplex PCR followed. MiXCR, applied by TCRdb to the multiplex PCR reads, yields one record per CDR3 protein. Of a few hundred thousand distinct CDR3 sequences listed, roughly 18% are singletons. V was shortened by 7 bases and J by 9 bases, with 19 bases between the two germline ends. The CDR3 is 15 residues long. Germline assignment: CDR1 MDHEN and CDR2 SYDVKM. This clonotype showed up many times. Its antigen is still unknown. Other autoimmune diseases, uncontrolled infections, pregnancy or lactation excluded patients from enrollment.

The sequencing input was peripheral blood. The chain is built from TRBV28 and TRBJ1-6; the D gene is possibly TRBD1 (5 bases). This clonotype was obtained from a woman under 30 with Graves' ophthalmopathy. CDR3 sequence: CASTPGGGTLSPLHF. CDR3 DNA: TGTGCCAGCACCCCGGGCGGGGGAACTCTTTCACCCCTCCACTTT.